The entry below describes one TCR beta chain. The target of this receptor is not known. Per-nucleotide qualities are absent, and no much larger clonotype sits a single base away. CDR3 length: 14 amino acids, cysteine to phenylalanine. The DNA shown is the 42-base CDR3, in frame from base 1. The germline V gene sets CDR1 to KGHSH and CDR2 to LQKENI. V is pruned by 3 bases and J by 7 bases, leaving 2 bases of the junction without a gene match. The data derive from a study of T cell responses to AZD1222 COVID-19 vaccine listed by TCRdb under 2021. About the investigation overall: AZD1222 recipients with second doses at about 4 weeks or about 12 weeks were pooled, because spike-specific TCR depth and breadth did not differ between schedules. A total of about 230 trial participants underwent TCR sequencing, of whom 200 to 220 received two doses of AZD1222 and about 25 received two doses of the MenACWY control vaccine. Trial participants were enrolled by age into subgroups of 18-55, 56-69 and 70-plus years, and approximately 150, 30 and 60 TCR-sequenced participants, respectively, were included in these subgroups. On the study overall, not on this receptor specifically: No day 14 peak-response samples were available, so repertoires were characterized only after the peak T cell response. Participants were mostly white British and included more females than males, and it was suggested by the authors that clonal diversity may have been underestimated. In the small 56-69-year group, the increase in depth fell short of significance, most likely because of low power. Spike-specific TCR breadth and depth rose significantly after two AZD1222 doses compared with day 0 and with MenACWY recipients. Reportedly, close to half of the unique spike-specific TCRs recognized epitopes lying outside the regions that are mutated in the B.1.351 and B.1.1.7 variants. Vaccine-associated CD4 TCRs spanned the whole spike protein, with dominant responses in regions 160-218 and 743-854. Conclusions about previously exposed vaccinees are limited, since just six AZD1222 recipients were seropositive for SARS-CoV-2 at baseline.

The CDR3 regions of human TCRbeta chains were subjected to immunosequencing. In the authors' own workflow: Repertoire TCRs were matched against a reference library of SARS-CoV-2-specific TCRs generated with the MIRA antigen-specificity platform. Breadth was defined as the fraction of unique TCRs that were SARS-CoV-2-associated, and depth was defined as the fraction of total T cells that were SARS-CoV-2-associated. Using the MIRA data, each spike-specific TCR was assigned both to the spike region to which the TCR was reactive and to a CD4 or CD8 class. Log10-transformed breadth and depth values were compared by one-way ANOVA with Sidak's multiple comparisons tests. Here the immuneACCESS table is served through TCRdb, limited to in-frame sequences with V and J called. Missing clones are a known gap in these copies; in checked studies unresolved V genes cover under half, and the rest lacks a known reason. D and trimming were read from the DNA, whereas the V and J calls and clone size are those reported in that table. The sample records about 150,000 clones, about 91% of which are singletons. The top ten hold 4% to 5.5% of the sample.

The sample's time point label is to be understood as: baseline before first vaccination. Vaccinee samples came from UK trials COV001 and COV002, including a single-blind randomized controlled phase 2/3 trial of AZD1222 (ChAdOx1 nCoV-19) in healthy adults. For TCRbeta chain sequencing, PBMC samples from trial participants were taken at day 0 and at day 28 after the second dose. The rearranged segments are TRBV18 and TRBJ1-4, with 10 bases aligning to TRBD1. This specimen consisted of peripheral blood, obtained on day 0 of AZD1222 vaccination. The clonotype comes from an adult in good health. The bases read TGTGCCAGCTCACCGACAGGGGGCAGTGAAAAACTGTTTTTT. It translates to CASSPTGGSEKLFF.